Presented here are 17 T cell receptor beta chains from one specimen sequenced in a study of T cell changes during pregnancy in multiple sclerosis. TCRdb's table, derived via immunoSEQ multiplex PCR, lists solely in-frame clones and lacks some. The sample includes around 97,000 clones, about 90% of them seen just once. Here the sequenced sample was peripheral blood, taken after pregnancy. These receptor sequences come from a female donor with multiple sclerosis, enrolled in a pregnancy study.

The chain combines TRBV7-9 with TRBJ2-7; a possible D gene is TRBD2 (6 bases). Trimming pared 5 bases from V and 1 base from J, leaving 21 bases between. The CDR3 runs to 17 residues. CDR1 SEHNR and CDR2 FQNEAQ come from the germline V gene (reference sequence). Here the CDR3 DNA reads TGTGCCAGCAGCCCTCCGGGCGGGACTCCTTTTTCCTACGAGCAGTACTTC. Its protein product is CASSPPGGTPFSYEQYF.

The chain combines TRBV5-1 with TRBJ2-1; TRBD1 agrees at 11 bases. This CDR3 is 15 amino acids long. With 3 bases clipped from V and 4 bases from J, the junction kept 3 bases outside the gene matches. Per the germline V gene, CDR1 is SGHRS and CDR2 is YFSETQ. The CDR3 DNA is TGCGCCAGCAGCTGGACAGGGGGCTATTACAATGAGCAGTTCTTC. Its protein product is CASSWTGGYYNEQFF.

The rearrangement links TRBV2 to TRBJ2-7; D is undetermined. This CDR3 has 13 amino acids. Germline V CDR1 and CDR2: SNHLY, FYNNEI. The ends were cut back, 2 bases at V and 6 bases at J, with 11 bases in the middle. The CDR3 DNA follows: TGTGCCAGCAGTGAACCCCCTAGGAGCGAGCAGTACTTC. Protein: CASSEPPRSEQYF.

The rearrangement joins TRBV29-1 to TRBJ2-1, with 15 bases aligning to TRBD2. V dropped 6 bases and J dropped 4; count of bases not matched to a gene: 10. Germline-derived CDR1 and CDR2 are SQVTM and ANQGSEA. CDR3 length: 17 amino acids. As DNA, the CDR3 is TGCAGCGTCCCTAAGGGACTAGCGGGGGGAAGATACAATGAGCAGTTCTTC. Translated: CSVPKGLAGGRYNEQFF.

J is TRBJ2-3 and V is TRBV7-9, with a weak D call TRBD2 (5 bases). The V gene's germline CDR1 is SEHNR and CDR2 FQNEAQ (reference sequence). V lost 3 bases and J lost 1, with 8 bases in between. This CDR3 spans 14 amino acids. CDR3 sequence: CASSFERGTDTQYF. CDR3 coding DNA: TGTGCCAGCAGCTTCGAGAGGGGCACAGATACGCAGTATTTT.

In DNA form, the CDR3 reads TGTGCCAGCAGTGAAGTCAGTAACTATGGCTACACCTTC. Its translation is CASSEVSNYGYTF. The rearrangement joins TRBV2 to TRBJ1-2, with D unresolved. Trimming pared 1 base from V and 1 base from J, leaving 4 bases between. The germline CDR1 and CDR2 sequences are SNHLY and FYNNEI. There are 13 residues in the CDR3. The variable domain in full, completed from reference TRBV2 and TRBJ1-2, reads EPEVTQTPSHQVTQMGQEVILRCVPISNHLYFYWYRQILGQKVEFLVSFYNNEISEKSEIFDDQFSVERPDGSNFTLKIRSTKLEDSAMYFCASSEVSNYGYTFGSGTRLTVV.

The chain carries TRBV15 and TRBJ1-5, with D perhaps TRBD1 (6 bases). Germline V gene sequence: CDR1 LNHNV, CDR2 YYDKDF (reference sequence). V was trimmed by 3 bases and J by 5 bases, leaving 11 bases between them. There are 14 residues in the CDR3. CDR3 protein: CATSRDSGDQPQHF. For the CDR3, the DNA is TGTGCCACCAGCAGGGACAGTGGGGATCAGCCCCAGCATTTT.

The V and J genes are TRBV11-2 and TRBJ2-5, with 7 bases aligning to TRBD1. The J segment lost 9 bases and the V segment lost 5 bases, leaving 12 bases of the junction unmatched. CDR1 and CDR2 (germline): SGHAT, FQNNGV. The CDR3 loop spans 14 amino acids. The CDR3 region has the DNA TGTGCCAGCAGCCAGGGACAGCGACCTGGGTCCCAGTACTTC. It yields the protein CASSQGQRPGSQYF.

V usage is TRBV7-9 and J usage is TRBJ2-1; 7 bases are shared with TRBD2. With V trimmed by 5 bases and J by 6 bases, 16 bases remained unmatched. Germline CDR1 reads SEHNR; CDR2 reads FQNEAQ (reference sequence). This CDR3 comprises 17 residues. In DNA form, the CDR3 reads TGTGCCAGCAGCGTACGACCAAGCGGGATTCTCTTCAATGAGCAGTTCTTC. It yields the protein CASSVRPSGILFNEQFF.

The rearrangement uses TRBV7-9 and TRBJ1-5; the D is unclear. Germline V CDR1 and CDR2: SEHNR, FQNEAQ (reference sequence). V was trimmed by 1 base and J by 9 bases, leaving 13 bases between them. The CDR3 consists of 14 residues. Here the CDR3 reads CASSLESVARPQHF. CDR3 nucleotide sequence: TGTGCCAGCAGCTTAGAAAGTGTGGCTCGGCCCCAGCATTTT.

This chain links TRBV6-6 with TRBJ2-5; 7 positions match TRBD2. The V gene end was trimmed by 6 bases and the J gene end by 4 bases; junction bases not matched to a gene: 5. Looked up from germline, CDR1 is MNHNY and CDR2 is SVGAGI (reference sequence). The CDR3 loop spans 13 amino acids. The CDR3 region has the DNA TGTGCCAGCAGATTAGCGGGTGGAGAGACCCAGTACTTC. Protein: CASRLAGGETQYF.

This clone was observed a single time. The chain's CDR3 is CASSLADRGGGPGELFF. The CDR3 region has the DNA TGTGCCAGCAGTTTGGCCGACAGGGGGGGAGGTCCCGGGGAGCTGTTTTTT. The rearrangement joins TRBV28 to TRBJ2-2, with TRBD1 matching over 9 bases. The CDR3 length is 17 residues. The V segment lost 3 bases and the J segment 6 bases; nucleotides outside the gene matches: 11. Germline assignment: CDR1 MDHEN and CDR2 SYDVKM.

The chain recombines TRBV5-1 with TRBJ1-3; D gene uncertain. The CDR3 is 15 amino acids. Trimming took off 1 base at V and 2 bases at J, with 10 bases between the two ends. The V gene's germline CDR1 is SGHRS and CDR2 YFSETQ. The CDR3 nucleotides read TGCGCCAGCAGCTTGACGGGAAACGCTGGAAACACCATATATTTT. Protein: CASSLTGNAGNTIYF.

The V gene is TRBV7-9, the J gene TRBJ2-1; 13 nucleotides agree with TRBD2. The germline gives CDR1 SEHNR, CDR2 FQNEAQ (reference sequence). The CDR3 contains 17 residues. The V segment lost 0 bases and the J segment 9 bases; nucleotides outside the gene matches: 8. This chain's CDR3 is CASSLAGLAGPPSEQFF. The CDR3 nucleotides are TGTGCCAGCAGCTTAGCGGGACTAGCGGGGCCCCCGAGTGAGCAGTTCTTC.

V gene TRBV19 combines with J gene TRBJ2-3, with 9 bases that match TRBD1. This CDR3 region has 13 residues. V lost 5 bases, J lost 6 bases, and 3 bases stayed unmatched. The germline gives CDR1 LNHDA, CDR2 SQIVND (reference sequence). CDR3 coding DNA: TGTGCCAGTAGTCCCGGGACAGGGGATACGCAGTATTTT. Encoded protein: CASSPGTGDTQYF.

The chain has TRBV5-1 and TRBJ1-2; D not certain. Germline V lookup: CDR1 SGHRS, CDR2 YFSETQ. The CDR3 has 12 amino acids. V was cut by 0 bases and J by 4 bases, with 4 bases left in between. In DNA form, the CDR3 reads TGCGCCAGCAGCTTGGGAGGCTATGGCTACACCTTC. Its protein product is CASSLGGYGYTF.

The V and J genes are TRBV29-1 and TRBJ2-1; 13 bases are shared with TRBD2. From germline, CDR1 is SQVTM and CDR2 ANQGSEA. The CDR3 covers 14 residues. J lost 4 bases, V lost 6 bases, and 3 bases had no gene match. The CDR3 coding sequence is TGCAGCGTGGAGGGACTAGCGGGGTACAATGAGCAGTTCTTC. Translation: CSVEGLAGYNEQFF.